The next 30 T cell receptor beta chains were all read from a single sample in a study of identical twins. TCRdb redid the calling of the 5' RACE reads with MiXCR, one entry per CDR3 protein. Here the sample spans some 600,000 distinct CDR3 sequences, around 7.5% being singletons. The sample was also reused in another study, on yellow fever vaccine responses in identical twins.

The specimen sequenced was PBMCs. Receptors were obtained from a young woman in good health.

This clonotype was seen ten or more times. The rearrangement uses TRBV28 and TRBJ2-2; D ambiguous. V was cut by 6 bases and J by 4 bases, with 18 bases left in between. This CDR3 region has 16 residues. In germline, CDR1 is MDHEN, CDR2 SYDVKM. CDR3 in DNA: TGTGCCAGCAGCACCCGGGCGGCTACGAGCACCGGGGAGCTGTTTTTT. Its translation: CASSTRAATSTGELFF.

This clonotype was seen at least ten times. The CDR3 loop is CASSQGPGMEQYV. The CDR3 coding sequence is TGTGCCAGCAGCCAAGGCCCGGGGATGGAGCAGTACGTC. The rearrangement joins TRBV14 to TRBJ2-7; maybe TRBD2 (5 bases). There are 13 residues in the CDR3. Per germline, CDR1 SGHDN and CDR2 FVKESK. Trimming shortened V by 1 base and J by 7 bases, and 11 bases separated the two germline ends.

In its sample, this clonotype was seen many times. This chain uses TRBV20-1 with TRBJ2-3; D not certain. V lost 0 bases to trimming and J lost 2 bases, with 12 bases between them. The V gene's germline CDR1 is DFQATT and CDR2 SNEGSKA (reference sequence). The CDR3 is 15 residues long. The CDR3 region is CSARDGGVVTDTQYF. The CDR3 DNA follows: TGCAGTGCTAGAGATGGTGGGGTTGTCACAGATACGCAGTATTTT.

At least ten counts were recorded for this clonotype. The CDR3 spells CASSLLLQETQYF. The CDR3 DNA is TGCGCCAGCAGCTTGTTACTCCAAGAGACCCAGTACTTC. J is TRBJ2-5 and V is TRBV5-1; D unresolved. From germline, CDR1 is SGHRS and CDR2 YFSETQ. Trimming stripped 1 base from V and 1 base from J, with 5 bases between. This CDR3 region has 13 residues.

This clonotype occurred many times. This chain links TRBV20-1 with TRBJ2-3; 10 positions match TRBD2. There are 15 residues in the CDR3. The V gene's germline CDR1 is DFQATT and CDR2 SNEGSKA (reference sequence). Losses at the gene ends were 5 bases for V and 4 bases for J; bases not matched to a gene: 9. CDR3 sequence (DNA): TGCAGTGCTGGAAGACTAGCGGGTCGCCCAGATACGCAGTATTTT. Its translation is CSAGRLAGRPDTQYF.

The DNA of the CDR3 is TGTGCCAGCACAGGGACAGATGGAAACACCATATATTTT. Its protein product is CASTGTDGNTIYF. The chain recombines TRBV12-3 or TRBV12-4 with TRBJ1-3; 7 bases are shared with TRBD1. The CDR3 contains 13 residues. With 7 bases clipped from V and 3 bases from J, the junction kept 3 bases outside the gene matches.

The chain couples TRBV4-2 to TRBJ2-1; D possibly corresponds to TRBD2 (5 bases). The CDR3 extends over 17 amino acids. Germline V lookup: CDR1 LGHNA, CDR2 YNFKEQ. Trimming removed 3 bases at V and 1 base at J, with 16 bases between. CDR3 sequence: CASSHIPQRTSYNEQFF. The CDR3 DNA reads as TGTGCCAGCAGCCACATTCCACAGCGGACGTCCTACAATGAGCAGTTCTTC.

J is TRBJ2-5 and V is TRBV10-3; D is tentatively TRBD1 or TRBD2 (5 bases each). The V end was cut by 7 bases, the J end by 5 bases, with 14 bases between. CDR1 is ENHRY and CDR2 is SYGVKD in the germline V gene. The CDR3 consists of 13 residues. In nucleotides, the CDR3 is TGTGCCATCAAGTCGGACATAGCGGAGACCCAGTACTTC. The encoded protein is CAIKSDIAETQYF.

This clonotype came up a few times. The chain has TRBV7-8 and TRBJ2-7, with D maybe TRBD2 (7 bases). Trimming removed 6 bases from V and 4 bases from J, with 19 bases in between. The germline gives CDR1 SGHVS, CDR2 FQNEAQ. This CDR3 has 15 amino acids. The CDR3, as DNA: TGTGCCAGCAGTAGAGGGGGGGAGAGTAGTTACGAGCAGTACGTC. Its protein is CASSRGGESSYEQYV.

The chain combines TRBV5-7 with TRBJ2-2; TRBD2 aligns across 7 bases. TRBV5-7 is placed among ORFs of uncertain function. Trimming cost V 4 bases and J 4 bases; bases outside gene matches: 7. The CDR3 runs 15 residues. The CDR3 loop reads CASSRGTTCTGELFF. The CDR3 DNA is TGTGCCAGCAGCCGCGGGACTACATGCACCGGGGAGCTGTTTTTT.

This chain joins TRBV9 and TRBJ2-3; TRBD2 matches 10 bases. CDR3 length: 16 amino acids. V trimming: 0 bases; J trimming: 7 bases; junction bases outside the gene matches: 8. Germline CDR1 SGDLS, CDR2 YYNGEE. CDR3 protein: CASSVGSSGSSYTQYF. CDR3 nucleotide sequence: TGTGCCAGCAGCGTAGGTTCTAGCGGGAGTTCATATACGCAGTATTTT.

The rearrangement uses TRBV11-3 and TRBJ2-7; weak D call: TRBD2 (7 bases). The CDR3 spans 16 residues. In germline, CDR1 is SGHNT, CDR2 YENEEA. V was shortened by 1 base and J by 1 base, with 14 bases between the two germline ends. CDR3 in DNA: TGTGCCAGCAGCTTAGGAGGGGGGGCGTTATCCTACGAGCAGTACTTC. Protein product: CASSLGGGALSYEQYF. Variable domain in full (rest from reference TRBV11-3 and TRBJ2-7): EAGVVQSPRYKIIEKKQPVAFWCNPISGHNTLYWYLQNLGQGPELLIRYENEEAVDDSQLPKDRFSAERLKGVDSTLKIQPAELGDSAVYLCASSLGGGALSYEQYFGPGTRLTVT.

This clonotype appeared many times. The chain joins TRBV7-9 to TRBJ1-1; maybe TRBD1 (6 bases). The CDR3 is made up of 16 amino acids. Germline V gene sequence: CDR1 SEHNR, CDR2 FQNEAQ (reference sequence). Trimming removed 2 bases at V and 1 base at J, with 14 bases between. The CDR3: CASSLRGRGGNTEAFF. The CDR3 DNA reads TGTGCCAGCAGCTTAAGGGGAAGGGGGGGGAACACTGAAGCTTTCTTT.

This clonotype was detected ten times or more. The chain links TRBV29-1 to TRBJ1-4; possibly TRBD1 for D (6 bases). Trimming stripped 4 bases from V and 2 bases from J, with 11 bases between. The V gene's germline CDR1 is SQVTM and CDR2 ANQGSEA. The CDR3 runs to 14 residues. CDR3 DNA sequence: TGCAGCGTTGGCGAGGGGGGCACTAATGAAAAACTGTTTTTT. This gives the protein CSVGEGGTNEKLFF.

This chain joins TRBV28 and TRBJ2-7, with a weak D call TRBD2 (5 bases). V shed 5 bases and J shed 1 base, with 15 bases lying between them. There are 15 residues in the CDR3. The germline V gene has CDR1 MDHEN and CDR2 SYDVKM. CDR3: CASSQLGDSSYEQYF. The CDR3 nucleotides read TGTGCCAGCAGTCAGTTGGGAGATTCGTCCTACGAGCAGTACTTC.

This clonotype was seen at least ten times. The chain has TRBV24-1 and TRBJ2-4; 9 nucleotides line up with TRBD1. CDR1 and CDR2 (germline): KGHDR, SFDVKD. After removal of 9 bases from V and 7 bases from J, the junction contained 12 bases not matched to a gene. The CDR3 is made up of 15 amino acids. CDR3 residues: CATQVTQGAWNIQYF. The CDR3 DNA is TGTGCCACCCAGGTCACACAGGGGGCCTGGAACATTCAGTACTTC.

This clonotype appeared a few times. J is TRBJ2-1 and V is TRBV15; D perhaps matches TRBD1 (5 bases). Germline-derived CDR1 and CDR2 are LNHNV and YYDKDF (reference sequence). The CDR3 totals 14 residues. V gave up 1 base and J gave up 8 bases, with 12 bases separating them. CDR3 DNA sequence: TGTGCCACCAGCAGAGCCAGGGAAGAGGATGAGCAGTTCTTC. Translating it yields CATSRAREEDEQFF.

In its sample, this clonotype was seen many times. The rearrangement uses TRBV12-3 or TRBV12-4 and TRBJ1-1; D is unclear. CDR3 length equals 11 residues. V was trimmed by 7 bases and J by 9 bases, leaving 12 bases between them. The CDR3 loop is CASKLGLQAFF. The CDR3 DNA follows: TGTGCCAGCAAACTTGGGCTTCAAGCTTTCTTT.

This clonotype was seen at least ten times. The CDR3 coding sequence is TGTGCCGTAGGGCGACAGATTCTGGACGAGCAGTACTTC. Amino acid sequence: CAVGRQILDEQYF. The chain employs TRBV10-3 and TRBJ2-7; a possible D gene is TRBD1 (5 bases). V was trimmed by 11 bases and J by 5 bases, leaving 19 bases between them. From germline, CDR1 is ENHRY and CDR2 SYGVKD. The CDR3 contains 13 residues.

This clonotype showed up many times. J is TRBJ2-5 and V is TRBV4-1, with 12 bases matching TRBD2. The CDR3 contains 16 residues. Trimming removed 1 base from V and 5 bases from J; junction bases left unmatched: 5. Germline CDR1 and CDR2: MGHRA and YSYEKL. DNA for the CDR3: TGCGCCAGCAGCCAAGCACTAGCGGGGGGCGGGGAGACCCAGTACTTC. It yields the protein CASSQALAGGGETQYF.

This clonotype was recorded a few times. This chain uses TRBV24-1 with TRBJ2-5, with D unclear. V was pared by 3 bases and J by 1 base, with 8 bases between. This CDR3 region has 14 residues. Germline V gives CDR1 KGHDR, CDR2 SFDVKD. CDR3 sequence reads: CATSDPFTQETQYF. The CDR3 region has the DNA TGTGCCACCAGTGATCCATTTACCCAAGAGACCCAGTACTTC.

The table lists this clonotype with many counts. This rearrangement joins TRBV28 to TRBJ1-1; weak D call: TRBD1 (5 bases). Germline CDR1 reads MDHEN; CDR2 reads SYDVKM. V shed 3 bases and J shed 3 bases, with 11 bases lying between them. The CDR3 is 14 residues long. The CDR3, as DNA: TGTGCCAGCAGTTTTGAGGGACGGGACACTGAAGCTTTCTTT. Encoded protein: CASSFEGRDTEAFF.

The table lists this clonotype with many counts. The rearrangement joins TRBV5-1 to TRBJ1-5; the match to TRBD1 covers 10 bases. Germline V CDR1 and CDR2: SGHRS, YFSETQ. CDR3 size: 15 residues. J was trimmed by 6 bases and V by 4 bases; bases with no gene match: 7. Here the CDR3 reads CASSTTGGKSQPQHF. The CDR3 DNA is TGCGCCAGCAGCACGACAGGGGGCAAGAGTCAGCCCCAGCATTTT.

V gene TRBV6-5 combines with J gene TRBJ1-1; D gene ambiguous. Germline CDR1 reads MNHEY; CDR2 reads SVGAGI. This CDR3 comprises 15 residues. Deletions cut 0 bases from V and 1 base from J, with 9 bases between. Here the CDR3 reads CASSYSLAGNTEAFF. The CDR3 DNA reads TGTGCCAGCAGTTACTCACTGGCGGGGAACACTGAAGCTTTCTTT.

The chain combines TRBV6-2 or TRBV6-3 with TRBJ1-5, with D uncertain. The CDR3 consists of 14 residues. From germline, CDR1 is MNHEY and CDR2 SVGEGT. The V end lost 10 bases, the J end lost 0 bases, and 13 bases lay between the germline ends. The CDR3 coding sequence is TGTGCCACCCCGGGTGGTCATAGCAATCAGCCCCAGCATTTT. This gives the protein CATPGGHSNQPQHF.

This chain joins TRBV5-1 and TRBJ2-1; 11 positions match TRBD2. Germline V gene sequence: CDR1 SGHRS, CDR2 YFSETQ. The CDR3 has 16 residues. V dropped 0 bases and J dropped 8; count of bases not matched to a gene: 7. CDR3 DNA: TGCGCCAGCAGCTTGGAGGCTAGCGGGGGGAAATATGAGCAGTTCTTC. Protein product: CASSLEASGGKYEQFF.

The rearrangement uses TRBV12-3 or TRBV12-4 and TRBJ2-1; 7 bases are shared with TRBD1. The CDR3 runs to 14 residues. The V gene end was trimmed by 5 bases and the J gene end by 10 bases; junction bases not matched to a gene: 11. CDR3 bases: TGTGCCAGCAGTCTGGGCACAGGGGTAGCGGAGCAGTTCTTC. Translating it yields CASSLGTGVAEQFF.

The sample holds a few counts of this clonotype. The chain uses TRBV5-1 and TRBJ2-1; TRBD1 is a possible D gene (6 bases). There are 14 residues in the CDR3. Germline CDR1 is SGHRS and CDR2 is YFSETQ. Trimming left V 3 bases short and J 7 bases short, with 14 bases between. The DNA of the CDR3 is TGCGCCAGCAGCTCGTCACTAGGGACAAATGAGCAGTTCTTC. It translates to CASSSSLGTNEQFF.

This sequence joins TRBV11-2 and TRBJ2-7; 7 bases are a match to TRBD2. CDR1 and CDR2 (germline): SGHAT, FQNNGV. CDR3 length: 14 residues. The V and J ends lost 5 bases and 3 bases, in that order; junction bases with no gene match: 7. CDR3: CASSPWEGIYEQYF. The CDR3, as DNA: TGTGCCAGCAGCCCTTGGGAGGGGATCTACGAGCAGTACTTC. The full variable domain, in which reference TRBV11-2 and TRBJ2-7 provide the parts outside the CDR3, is EAGVAQSPRYKIIEKRQSVAFWCNPISGHATLYWYQQILGQGPKLLIQFQNNGVVDDSQLPKDRFSAERLKGVDSTLKIQPAKLEDSAVYLCASSPWEGIYEQYFGPGTRLTVT.

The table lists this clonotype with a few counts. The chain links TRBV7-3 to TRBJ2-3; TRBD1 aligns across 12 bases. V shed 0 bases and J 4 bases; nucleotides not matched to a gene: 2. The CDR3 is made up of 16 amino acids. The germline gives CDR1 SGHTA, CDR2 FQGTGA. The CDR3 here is CASSLTGTGGADTQYF. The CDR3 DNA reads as TGTGCCAGCAGCTTAACCGGGACAGGGGGCGCAGATACGCAGTATTTT.